Listed here are 27 T cell receptor beta chains from one sample, sequenced in a study of T cells in Graves' hyperthyroidism and ophthalmopathy. From RNA transcripts, TCR beta CDR3 regions were amplified. A first-round RT-PCR of the TCR CDR3 used the HTBI primer set. TCRdb fed the multiplex PCR reads into MiXCR, producing one record per CDR3 protein. The sample holds some 510,000 distinct CDR3 sequences; roughly 46% are singletons and the top ten take 8.2%. Sequencing used peripheral blood or thyroid tissue (not recorded which). The receptors were sampled from a woman aged 18-35 years with Graves' hyperthyroidism.

This clonotype was picked up many times. This chain joins TRBV7-2 and TRBJ2-5; 7 bases are a match to TRBD2. Trimming cost V 4 bases and J 4 bases; bases outside gene matches: 6. The CDR3 contains 14 residues. Per the germline V gene, CDR1 is SGHTA and CDR2 is FQGNSA. CDR3 loop: CASSSPAGAETQYF. The DNA of the CDR3 is TGTGCCAGCAGCTCCCCGGCGGGAGCAGAGACCCAGTACTTC.

This rearrangement joins TRBV7-2 to TRBJ2-7, with D unresolved. There are 16 residues in the CDR3. From germline, CDR1 is SGHTA and CDR2 FQGNSA. V dropped 5 bases and J dropped 0 bases, with 17 bases sitting between them. The CDR3 DNA follows: TGTGCCAGCAGCGTAACTGGGCAGGCTAGCTCCTACGAGCAGTACTTC. It yields the protein CASSVTGQASSYEQYF.

The CDR3 bases are TGTGCCATCAGTGAAGTCGGGACAGTCTATGGCTACACCTTC. The encoded protein is CAISEVGTVYGYTF. The gene calls are TRBV10-3 and TRBJ1-2, with 7 positions matching TRBD1. Germline V lookup: CDR1 ENHRY, CDR2 SYGVKD. The CDR3 runs to 14 residues. V gave up 3 bases and J gave up 4 bases; unmatched junction bases: 5.

This clonotype was observed at least ten times. The CDR3 protein is CASTPWRGDTGELFF. The CDR3 DNA sequence: TGTGCCAGCACCCCCTGGAGGGGGGACACCGGGGAGCTGTTTTTT. The J gene is TRBJ2-2, the V gene TRBV7-6, with D perhaps TRBD1 or TRBD2 (6 bases each). CDR1 SGHVS and CDR2 FNYEAQ come from the germline V gene. CDR3 length: 15 residues. V lost 7 bases and J lost 3, with 15 bases in between.

In its sample, this clonotype was seen many times. The rearrangement links TRBV15 to TRBJ2-5, with D hard to call. Germline V gene lookup returns CDR1 LNHNV and CDR2 YYDKDF (reference sequence). This CDR3 is built from 13 residues. Trimming pared 0 bases from V and 5 bases from J, leaving 7 bases between. CDR3 residues: CATSRDPTETQYF. The CDR3 DNA reads TGTGCCACCAGCAGAGATCCTACCGAGACCCAGTACTTC.

Of note for this clonotype: The conserved closing phenylalanine or tryptophan is absent in this CDR3, likely reflecting a read error. No DNA is shown, since the ends of the CDR3 on it are uncertain; the CDR3 is the one TCRdb lists. The rearrangement joins TRBV29-1 to TRBJ2-6. The length of the CDR3 is 9 amino acids, counting both ends. Germline CDR1 and CDR2: SQVTM and ANQGSEA. Here the CDR3 reads CSAYSVLNT.

The CDR3 nucleotides read TGTGCCAGCGGTCTGGATGGGGGGCTCTACGAGCAGTACTTC. Translated: CASGLDGGLYEQYF. The chain carries TRBV12-3 or TRBV12-4 and TRBJ2-7; D might be TRBD1 or TRBD2, each matching 6 bases. The CDR3 spans 14 residues. Trimming pared 8 bases from V and 3 bases from J, leaving 17 bases between.

V and J are TRBV19 and TRBJ1-1, with a weak D call TRBD1 (5 bases). Trimming took off 10 bases at V and 1 base at J, with 13 bases between the two ends. Germline CDR1 LNHDA, CDR2 SQIVND (reference sequence). The CDR3 extends over 13 amino acids. CDR3 in amino acids: CATRAGENTEAFF. CDR3 DNA: TGTGCCACCAGGGCGGGGGAGAACACTGAAGCTTTCTTT.

This clonotype was picked up a small number of times. This CDR3 reads CASSSTGVGEKLFF. Written as DNA, the CDR3 is TGTGCCAGCAGCTCGACAGGGGTGGGTGAAAAACTGTTTTTT. V is TRBV7-8 and J is TRBJ1-4, with TRBD1 matching 8 bases. The CDR3 extends over 14 amino acids. Trimming at V came to 4 bases and at J to 7 bases, leaving 5 bases not matched to a gene. The V gene's germline CDR1 is SGHVS and CDR2 FQNEAQ.

V and J are TRBV19 and TRBJ1-2; TRBD1 is a possible D gene (6 bases). The CDR3 runs to 14 residues. The germline gives CDR1 LNHDA, CDR2 SQIVND (reference sequence). V shed 5 bases and J shed 2 bases, with 12 bases lying between them. The CDR3 DNA sequence: TGTGCCAGTAGTGCGGGACACATAAACTATGGCTACACCTTC. Amino acids: CASSAGHINYGYTF.

There are many counts of this clonotype. The rearrangement joins TRBV9 to TRBJ1-1; D uncertain. The CDR3 has 14 residues. Germline-derived CDR1 and CDR2 are SGDLS and YYNGEE. The ends were cut back, 0 bases at V and 10 bases at J, with 16 bases in the middle. The CDR3 DNA reads as TGTGCCAGCAGCGTAGATCCGGGAGTGACGTTAGCTTTCTTT. Translated: CASSVDPGVTLAFF.

This clonotype has only a few counts. V is TRBV16 and J is TRBJ1-5, with D hard to call. Germline assignment: CDR1 KGHSY and CDR2 FQNENV. This CDR3 has 14 amino acids. The ends were cut back, 4 bases at V and 2 bases at J, with 9 bases in the middle. CDR3 region: CASSPTAGNQPQHF. In DNA form, the CDR3 reads TGTGCCAGCAGCCCGACTGCAGGCAATCAGCCCCAGCATTTT.

V and J are TRBV20-1 and TRBJ1-5; D uncertain. CDR3 size: 10 residues. CDR1 and CDR2 from the germline V gene are DFQATT and SNEGSKA (reference sequence). Trimming took off 0 bases at V and 6 bases at J, with 0 bases between the two ends. Here the CDR3 reads CSARDQPQHF. The CDR3 bases are TGCAGTGCTAGAGATCAGCCCCAGCATTTT.

There are many counts of this clonotype. The chain combines TRBV10-3 with TRBJ1-6, with D uncertain. V dropped 0 bases and J dropped 6 bases, with 3 bases sitting between them. The germline V gene encodes CDR1 ENHRY and CDR2 SYGVKD. The CDR3 sequence is 13 residues long. CDR3 bases: TGTGCCATCAGTGAGTCTGGTAATTCACCCCTCCACTTT. Amino acid sequence: CAISESGNSPLHF.

The chain joins TRBV20-1 to TRBJ2-7, with 10 nucleotides matching TRBD1. Looked up from germline, CDR1 is DFQATT and CDR2 is SNEGSKA (reference sequence). The CDR3 consists of 14 residues. J gave up 3 bases and V 1 base, and 3 bases lay outside the gene matches. The CDR3 loop is CSARGDRGRYEQYF. DNA for the CDR3: TGCAGTGCTAGAGGGGACAGGGGTCGCTACGAGCAGTACTTC.

This clonotype has only a few counts. This chain uses TRBV2 with TRBJ2-5; 7 bases line up with TRBD2. V was clipped by 6 bases and J by 6 bases; unmatched bases: 10. The germline V gene encodes CDR1 SNHLY and CDR2 FYNNEI. The CDR3 extends over 14 amino acids. The CDR3 loop is CASSLGGGGKTQYF. The CDR3 DNA reads as TGTGCCAGCAGCCTTGGGGGGGGAGGGAAGACCCAGTACTTC.

Concerning this clonotype itself: A clone one base away is much larger, so this may be a read error. The V and J genes are TRBV10-3 and TRBJ1-2; D might be TRBD1 (5 bases). This CDR3 region has 11 residues. Germline lookup yields CDR1 ENHRY and CDR2 SYGVKD. V gave up 6 bases and J gave up 7 bases, with 9 bases separating them. The CDR3 coding sequence is TGTGCCATCAGCGCAGGGAGTGGCTACACCTTC. Translating gives CAISAGSGYTF.

The chain couples TRBV7-9 to TRBJ1-3; D gene uncertain. CDR1 and CDR2 (germline): SEHNR, FQNEAQ (reference sequence). The CDR3 sequence is 12 residues long. V was shortened by 5 bases and J by 9 bases, with 11 bases between the two germline ends. The CDR3 bases are TGTGCCAGCAGCCCCGTGGCAGGCACCATATATTTT. It codes for CASSPVAGTIYF.

The chain links TRBV25-1 to TRBJ1-3, with unresolved D. This CDR3 comprises 13 residues. The germline gives CDR1 MGHDK, CDR2 SYGVNS. The V end lost 7 bases, the J end lost 0 bases, and 7 bases lay between the germline ends. CDR3 region: CASTLSSGNTIYF. The DNA for the CDR3 is TGTGCCAGCACCCTATCCTCTGGAAACACCATATATTTT.

The V and J genes are TRBV12-3 or TRBV12-4 and TRBJ1-4; 9 nucleotides match TRBD1. The trim removed 2 bases at V and 7 bases at J, leaving 2 bases unmatched. CDR3 length equals 14 residues. CDR3 nucleotides: TGTGCCAGCAGTTTATGGGACAGGGTTGAAAAACTGTTTTTT. Translation gives CASSLWDRVEKLFF.

This chain connects TRBV7-2 to TRBJ1-5; D not resolved. CDR1 SGHTA and CDR2 FQGNSA come from the germline V gene. Trimming took off 3 bases at V and 2 bases at J, with 14 bases between the two ends. This CDR3 is built from 16 residues. CDR3 residues: CASSLDGGMGNQPQHF. Here the CDR3 DNA reads TGTGCCAGCAGCTTGGATGGAGGGATGGGCAATCAGCCCCAGCATTTT.

The chain is built from TRBV7-8 and TRBJ2-3; no reliable D call. The CDR3 spans 15 residues. CDR1 and CDR2 from the germline V gene are SGHVS and FQNEAQ. The germline V and J ends were trimmed by 1 base and 0 bases, with 8 bases remaining between them. In nucleotides, the CDR3 is TGTGCCAGCAGCTTAGATTTACCGAGCACAGATACGCAGTATTTT. Translated: CASSLDLPSTDTQYF.

This chain uses TRBV19 with TRBJ1-2; D remains unclear. This CDR3 is 15 amino acids long. V gave up 1 base and J gave up 5 bases, with 14 bases separating them. Germline CDR1 is LNHDA and CDR2 is SQIVND (reference sequence). The CDR3 loop reads CASSIVQARAYGYTF. The CDR3 DNA reads as TGTGCCAGTAGTATAGTCCAGGCGAGAGCTTATGGCTACACCTTC.

This clonotype has a handful of counts. The chain links TRBV20-1 to TRBJ1-4, with a weak D call TRBD1 (5 bases). Germline CDR1 is DFQATT and CDR2 is SNEGSKA (reference sequence). The V end lost 6 bases, the J end lost 3 bases, and 11 bases lay between the germline ends. CDR3 length: 13 amino acids. CDR3 in amino acids: CSAAPGSNEKLFF. For the CDR3, the DNA is TGCAGTGCCGCCCCAGGGTCTAATGAAAAACTGTTTTTT.

This clonotype has only a few counts. V gene TRBV9 combines with J gene TRBJ1-2; no clear D. Germline CDR1 SGDLS, CDR2 YYNGEE. Trimming cost V 4 bases and J 2 bases, with 12 bases left between them. This CDR3 spans 14 amino acids. As DNA, the CDR3 is TGTGCCAGCAGCCAAGTATACCGGAACTATGGCTACACCTTC. Translating gives CASSQVYRNYGYTF.

The chain couples TRBV10-3 to TRBJ1-1; 8 nucleotides match TRBD1. V shed 10 bases, J shed 7 bases, and the junction held 11 bases outside the gene matches. Germline V CDR1 and CDR2: ENHRY, SYGVKD. The CDR3 sequence is 13 residues long. The CDR3 sequence: CASSRGQESEAFF. CDR3 coding DNA: TGTGCCAGCAGCCGGGGACAGGAGAGTGAAGCTTTCTTT.

This clonotype came up many times. The rearrangement links TRBV19 to TRBJ1-2; TRBD1 is a possible D gene (6 bases). This CDR3 is 12 amino acids long. CDR1 and CDR2 (germline): LNHDA, SQIVND (reference sequence). V shed 5 bases and J shed 6 bases, with 10 bases lying between them. The CDR3 nucleotides read TGTGCCAGTAGTTACAGGGAGGATGGCTACACCTTC. Encoded protein: CASSYREDGYTF. The full variable domain, with the rest looked up from reference TRBV19 and TRBJ1-2, is DGGITQSPKYLFRKEGQNVTLSCEQNLNHDAMYWYRQDPGQGLRLIYYSQIVNDFQKGDIAEGYSVSREKKESFPLTVTSAQKNPTAFYLCASSYREDGYTFGSGTRLTVV.